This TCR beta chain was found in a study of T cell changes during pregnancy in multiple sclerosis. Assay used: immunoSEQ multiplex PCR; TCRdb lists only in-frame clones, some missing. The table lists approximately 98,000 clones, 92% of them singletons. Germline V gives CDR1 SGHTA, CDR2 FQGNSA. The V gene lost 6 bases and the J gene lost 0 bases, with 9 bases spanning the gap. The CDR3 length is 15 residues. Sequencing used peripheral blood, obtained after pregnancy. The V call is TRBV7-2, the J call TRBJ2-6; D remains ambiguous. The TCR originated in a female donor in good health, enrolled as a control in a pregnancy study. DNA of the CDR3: TGTGCCAGCAGTTTCAAATTCTCTGGGGCCAACGTCCTGACTTTC. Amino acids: CASSFKFSGANVLTF.